This entry lists 3 T cell receptor beta chains sequenced from one sample in a study of human T cells and chemical hapten exposure. A single record per CDR3 protein comes from TCRdb applying MiXCR to the RACE reads. The data contain approximately 110,000 distinct CDR3 sequences, roughly a tenth of them singletons. The time point was: patch test 2, 6 weeks after DPC sensitization. The sample's treatment: therapeutic diphenylcyclopropenone sensitization with weekly scalp DPC. The source material was whole blood, sampled in connection with sensitization to the hapten diphenylcyclopropenone (DPC). These receptors were obtained from a woman in her thirties or forties with alopecia areata. Some clones in this sample may be carry-over from other donors' samples.

This clonotype was picked up a small number of times. V usage is TRBV28 and J usage is TRBJ2-7; the match to TRBD2 covers 12 bases. The V and J ends lost 3 bases and 7 bases, in that order; junction bases with no gene match: 7. This CDR3 is built from 15 residues. Germline V lookup: CDR1 MDHEN, CDR2 SYDVKM. The CDR3 DNA sequence: TGTGCCAGCAGTTTCGGGCTAGCGGGGGGGCTTGAGCAGTACTTC. It is translated as CASSFGLAGGLEQYF.

This clonotype was seen ten or more times. The J gene is TRBJ2-7, the V gene TRBV14; no firm D call. V was pared by 6 bases and J by 0 bases, with 15 bases between. Germline V gene data show CDR1 as SGHDN and CDR2 as FVKESK. CDR3 length: 15 amino acids. CDR3 DNA sequence: TGTGCCAGCAGTGGGGATTGGGCCCTCTCCTACGAGCAGTACTTC. It yields the protein CASSGDWALSYEQYF.

The rearrangement links TRBV29-1 to TRBJ1-1; TRBD1 is a possible D gene (5 bases). Between the trimmed V and J ends, which lost 2 bases and 8 bases, there was a span of 9 bases. Germline V lookup: CDR1 SQVTM, CDR2 ANQGSEA. The CDR3 runs 11 residues. CDR3 loop: CSVEKGAEAFF. In DNA, the CDR3 is TGCAGCGTTGAAAAAGGGGCCGAAGCTTTCTTT.